These T cell receptor beta chains were read from a single sample in a study of molecular identifiers for immune sequencing clone quantification. TCRdb re-called the PCR reads through MiXCR, storing one row per CDR3 protein. The table includes about half a million distinct CDR3 sequences, 20% to 25% detected once. The sample consisted of naive CD8+ T cells from blood, with Jurkat cell RNA spiked in. The origin of the receptors is a human donor in good health. Some libraries in this study had Jurkat cell RNA spiked in. Both conserved end residues are part of each CDR3. Fields, in order: J gene, clone size, D gene, V gene, CDR3 DNA, CDR3 protein. The D gene is left open where the match is weak. Clone size is shown for a subset of rows, as once, few, many or a class of expanded clone.

j_call: TRBJ2-7
clone_size: .
d_call: .
v_call: TRBV6-6
cdr3_nt: TGTGCCAGCAGTATTATAACGGGACACTCCTACGAGCAGTACTTC
cdr3_aa: CASSIITGHSYEQYF

j_call: TRBJ1-4
clone_size: many
d_call: TRBD1
v_call: TRBV11-2
cdr3_nt: TGTGCCAGCAGCTTAGTTGGACAGGGAAATGAAAAACTGTTTTTT
cdr3_aa: CASSLVGQGNEKLFF

j_call: TRBJ1-3
clone_size: .
d_call: .
v_call: TRBV9
cdr3_nt: TGTGCCAGCAGCGTATCCAGCTCTGGAAACACCATATATTTT
cdr3_aa: CASSVSSSGNTIYF

j_call: TRBJ2-3
clone_size: many
d_call: .
v_call: TRBV5-1
cdr3_nt: TGCGCCAGCAGCTTATCCAGGAGCACAGATACGCAGTATTTT
cdr3_aa: CASSLSRSTDTQYF

j_call: TRBJ1-3
clone_size: many
d_call: .
v_call: TRBV15
cdr3_nt: TGTGCCACCAGGAGTCTGGAAGGCACCATATATTTT
cdr3_aa: CATRSLEGTIYF

j_call: TRBJ2-7
clone_size: many
d_call: .
v_call: TRBV7-2
cdr3_nt: TGTGCCAGCAGCCCGGAGTACCGTGAGCAGTACTTC
cdr3_aa: CASSPEYREQYF

j_call: TRBJ2-1
clone_size: many
d_call: .
v_call: TRBV7-9
cdr3_nt: TGTGCCAGCAGCTTACCCGGGACACCTGCCTACAATGAGCAGTTCTTC
cdr3_aa: CASSLPGTPAYNEQFF

j_call: TRBJ2-7
clone_size: many
d_call: TRBD2
v_call: TRBV30
cdr3_nt: TGTGCCTGGGACTCCGGGACTAGCTGGTACTTC
cdr3_aa: CAWDSGTSWYF

j_call: TRBJ2-2
clone_size: many
d_call: .
v_call: TRBV28
cdr3_nt: TGTGCCAGCAGTTCCGGCTATATGGGCCCCGGGGAGCTGTTTTTT
cdr3_aa: CASSSGYMGPGELFF

j_call: TRBJ2-1
clone_size: .
d_call: TRBD1
v_call: TRBV14
cdr3_nt: TGTGCCAGCAGCCAAGCGGGACAGAGTGGTGAGCAGTTCTTC
cdr3_aa: CASSQAGQSGEQFF

j_call: TRBJ2-2
clone_size: .
d_call: TRBD1
v_call: TRBV27
cdr3_nt: TGTGCCAGCAGTTTAGGGACAGGGTACGGGGAGCTGTTTTTT
cdr3_aa: CASSLGTGYGELFF

j_call: TRBJ2-1
clone_size: many
d_call: .
v_call: TRBV4-1
cdr3_nt: TGCGCCAGCAGCCAAAGTCAGGAGCAGTTCTTC
cdr3_aa: CASSQSQEQFF

j_call: TRBJ2-5
clone_size: few
d_call: .
v_call: TRBV12-3/TRBV12-4
cdr3_nt: TGTGCCAGCAGTTTGAGGACCATGGGCAAAGAGACCCAGTACTTC
cdr3_aa: CASSLRTMGKETQYF

j_call: TRBJ2-3
clone_size: many
d_call: .
v_call: TRBV7-2
cdr3_nt: TGTGCCAGCAGCTTAGAGGGCGGAGGGGCAGATACGCAGTATTTT
cdr3_aa: CASSLEGGGADTQYF

j_call: TRBJ1-2
clone_size: .
d_call: .
v_call: TRBV5-3
cdr3_nt: TGTGCCAGCAGCTTGGATGTGGGGGACTATGGCTACACCTTC
cdr3_aa: CASSLDVGDYGYTF

j_call: TRBJ2-3
clone_size: few
d_call: TRBD2
v_call: TRBV9
cdr3_nt: TGTGCCAGCAGCGTGGCAGCGGGGAGTAGCGGGGCCTCAGATACGCAGTATTTT
cdr3_aa: CASSVAAGSSGASDTQYF

j_call: TRBJ2-7
clone_size: few
d_call: TRBD1
v_call: TRBV19
cdr3_nt: TGTGCCAGTAGTATGGGGACAGGGTCGTCCTACGAGCAGTACTTC
cdr3_aa: CASSMGTGSSYEQYF

j_call: TRBJ2-7
clone_size: .
d_call: .
v_call: TRBV27
cdr3_nt: TGTGCCAGCAGTGCGGGACAGACCGGCTACGAGCAGTACTTC
cdr3_aa: CASSAGQTGYEQYF

j_call: TRBJ2-7
clone_size: few
d_call: .
v_call: TRBV20-1
cdr3_nt: TGCAGTGCTAGAGATCTGGGGACAAACTACGAGCAGTACTTC
cdr3_aa: CSARDLGTNYEQYF

j_call: TRBJ2-4
clone_size: .
d_call: .
v_call: TRBV4-3
cdr3_nt: TGCGCCAGCAGCCAAGAAACCGCAGGGTGGGGAGCCAAAAACATTCAGTACTTC
cdr3_aa: CASSQETAGWGAKNIQYF

j_call: TRBJ2-7
clone_size: many
d_call: TRBD2
v_call: TRBV20-1
cdr3_nt: TGCAGTGCTAGATCAAGCGGGAGCAGTCACGAGCAGTACTTC
cdr3_aa: CSARSSGSSHEQYF

j_call: TRBJ1-1
clone_size: many
d_call: .
v_call: TRBV5-6
cdr3_nt: TGTGCCAGCAGCTTGGACAGATTGGGCACTGAAGCTTTCTTT
cdr3_aa: CASSLDRLGTEAFF

j_call: TRBJ1-6
clone_size: few
d_call: .
v_call: TRBV6-1
cdr3_nt: TGTGCCAGCAGTTCCGGGGTCCACGGGAGTTCACCCCTCCACTTT
cdr3_aa: CASSSGVHGSSPLHF

j_call: TRBJ1-2
clone_size: few
d_call: .
v_call: TRBV5-8
cdr3_nt: TGTGCCAGCAGCTTGGCCGGGGGGCTCTATGGCTACACCTTC
cdr3_aa: CASSLAGGLYGYTF

j_call: TRBJ2-7
clone_size: .
d_call: TRBD1
v_call: TRBV4-1
cdr3_nt: TGCGCCAGCAGCCAAGTCGCGCAGGGGGTCTCCTACGAGCAGTACTTC
cdr3_aa: CASSQVAQGVSYEQYF

j_call: TRBJ2-2
clone_size: few
d_call: .
v_call: TRBV4-3
cdr3_nt: TGCGCCAGCAGCAACCGGGACTCCGCCGGGGAGCTGTTTTTT
cdr3_aa: CASSNRDSAGELFF

j_call: TRBJ2-3
clone_size: .
d_call: TRBD2
v_call: TRBV28
cdr3_nt: TGTGCCAGCACCAAGGGGACTAGCGAATACACAGATACGCAGTATTTT
cdr3_aa: CASTKGTSEYTDTQYF

j_call: TRBJ2-7
clone_size: many
d_call: TRBD2
v_call: TRBV20-1
cdr3_nt: TGCAGTGCTAGAGATCGGGAGGCCTACGAGCAGTACTTC
cdr3_aa: CSARDREAYEQYF

j_call: TRBJ2-7
clone_size: .
d_call: TRBD2
v_call: TRBV7-2
cdr3_nt: TGTGCCAGCAGCTCCCCTCCGGGGGGATCCTACGAGCAGTACTTC
cdr3_aa: CASSSPPGGSYEQYF

j_call: TRBJ2-7
clone_size: .
d_call: .
v_call: TRBV7-9
cdr3_nt: TGTGCCAGCAGCAAGACAGACGAGCAGTACTTC
cdr3_aa: CASSKTDEQYF

j_call: TRBJ2-7
clone_size: many
d_call: .
v_call: TRBV6-6
cdr3_nt: TGTGCCAGCAGTTACTCAGGGGGTACTTACGAGCAGTACTTC
cdr3_aa: CASSYSGGTYEQYF

j_call: TRBJ2-1
clone_size: .
d_call: TRBD1
v_call: TRBV11-3
cdr3_nt: TGTGCCAGCAGCCCCAGGACAGGCAAAAATGAGCAGTTCTTC
cdr3_aa: CASSPRTGKNEQFF

j_call: TRBJ1-1
clone_size: many
d_call: .
v_call: TRBV10-3
cdr3_nt: TGTGCCATCAGCGGCGGCACTGAAGCTTTCTTT
cdr3_aa: CAISGGTEAFF